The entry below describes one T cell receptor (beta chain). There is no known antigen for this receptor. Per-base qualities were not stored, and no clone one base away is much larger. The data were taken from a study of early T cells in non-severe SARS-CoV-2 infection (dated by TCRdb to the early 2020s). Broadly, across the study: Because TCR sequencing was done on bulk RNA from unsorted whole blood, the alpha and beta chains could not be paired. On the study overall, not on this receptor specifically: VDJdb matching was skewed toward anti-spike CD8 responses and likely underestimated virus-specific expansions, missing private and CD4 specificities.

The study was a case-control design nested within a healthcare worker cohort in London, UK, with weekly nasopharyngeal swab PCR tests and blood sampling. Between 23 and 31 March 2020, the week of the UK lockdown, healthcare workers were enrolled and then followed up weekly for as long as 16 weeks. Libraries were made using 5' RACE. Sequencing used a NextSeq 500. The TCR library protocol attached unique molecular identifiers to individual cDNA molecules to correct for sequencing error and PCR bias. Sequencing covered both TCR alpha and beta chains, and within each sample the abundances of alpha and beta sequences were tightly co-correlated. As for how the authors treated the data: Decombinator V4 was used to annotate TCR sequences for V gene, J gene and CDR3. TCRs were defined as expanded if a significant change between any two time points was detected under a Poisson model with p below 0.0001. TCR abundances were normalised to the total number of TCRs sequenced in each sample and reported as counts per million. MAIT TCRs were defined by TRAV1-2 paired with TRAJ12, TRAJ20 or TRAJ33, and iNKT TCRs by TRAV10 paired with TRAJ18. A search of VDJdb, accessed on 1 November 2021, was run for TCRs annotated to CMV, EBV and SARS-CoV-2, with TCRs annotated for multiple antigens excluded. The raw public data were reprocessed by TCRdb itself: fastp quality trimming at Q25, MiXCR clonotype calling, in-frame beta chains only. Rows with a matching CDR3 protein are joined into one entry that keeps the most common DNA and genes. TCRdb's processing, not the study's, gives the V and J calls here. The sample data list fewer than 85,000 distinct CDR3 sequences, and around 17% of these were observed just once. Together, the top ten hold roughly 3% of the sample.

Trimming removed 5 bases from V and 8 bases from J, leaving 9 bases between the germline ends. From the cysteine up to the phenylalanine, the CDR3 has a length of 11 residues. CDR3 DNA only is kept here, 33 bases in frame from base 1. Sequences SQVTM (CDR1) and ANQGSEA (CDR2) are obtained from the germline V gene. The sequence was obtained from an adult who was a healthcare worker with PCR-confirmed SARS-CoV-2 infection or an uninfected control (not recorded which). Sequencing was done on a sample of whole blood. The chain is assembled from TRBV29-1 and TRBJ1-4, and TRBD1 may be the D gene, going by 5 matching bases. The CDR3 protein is CSVSWGEKLFF. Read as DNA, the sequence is TGCAGCGTTTCCTGGGGCGAAAAACTGTTTTTT.